This is a list of T cell receptor beta chains from one sample in a study of Graves' ophthalmopathy and Graves' hyperthyroidism. TCRdb recomputed calls from the multiplex PCR reads with MiXCR, one row per CDR3 protein. The repertoire holds some 150,000 distinct CDR3 sequences, with just under 40% as singletons. The specimen sequenced was peripheral blood. All receptors come from a man aged 25 to 45 with Graves' ophthalmopathy. The CDR3 runs from the conserved cysteine through the conserved F or W. Fields, in order: D gene, J gene, V gene, clone size, CDR3 DNA, CDR3 protein. The D gene is left open where the match is weak. Some rows mark clone size as missing; the rest say once, few, many or name a class of expanded clone.

NA TRBJ2-5 TRBV6-2/TRBV6-3 few TGTGCCAGCAGTGAGGGGACGCTGCCTCAAGAGACCCAGTACTTC CASSEGTLPQETQYF
NA TRBJ2-7 TRBV28 many TGTGCCAGCAGTATTCCCGGGACCTGGGACGAGCAGTACTTC CASSIPGTWDEQYF
NA TRBJ1-1 TRBV6-1 NA TGTGCCATCAGGGCCCGGCTCGAGAACACTGAAGCTTTCTTT CAIRARLENTEAFF
NA TRBJ1-5 TRBV4-1 many TGCGCCAGCAGCCAAGATAATGGGGGGTGGCAGCCCCAGCATTTT CASSQDNGGWQPQHF
NA TRBJ2-3 TRBV6-5 many TGTGCCAGCAGTTACTCCAGCACAGATACGCAGTATTTT CASSYSSTDTQYF
NA TRBJ1-1 TRBV6-2/TRBV6-3 NA TGTGCCAGCACGTGGGACGGCGACACTGAAGCTTTCTTT CASTWDGDTEAFF
NA TRBJ1-3 TRBV15 many TGTGCCACCAGCATGTGGCAGGGAGTTACAGGAAACACCATATATTTT CATSMWQGVTGNTIYF
TRBD1 TRBJ2-2 TRBV11-2 NA TGTGCCAGCAGCATTCGGACAGGGGAGAACACCGGGGAGCTGTTTTTT CASSIRTGENTGELFF
TRBD1 TRBJ1-6 TRBV30 many TGTGCCTGGAAGTGGACAGGGCCCCTCCACTTT CAWKWTGPLHF
NA TRBJ2-2 TRBV7-2 NA TGTGCCAGCAGCTTGGCGGCGGCCGGGGAGCTGTTTTTT CASSLAAAGELFF
NA TRBJ2-5 TRBV12-3/TRBV12-4 many TGTGCCAGCAGTTTCGGAGGGTCCTCCGGGGAGACCCAGTACTTC CASSFGGSSGETQYF
NA TRBJ2-7 TRBV6-2/TRBV6-3 NA TGTGCCAGCAGTTACGTCCCCTCCTCTTACGAGCAGTACTTC CASSYVPSSYEQYF
TRBD1 TRBJ1-2 TRBV20-1 many TGCAGTGCTACCTCCGGGACAGGGTACTATGGCTACACCTTC CSATSGTGYYGYTF
NA TRBJ1-2 TRBV6-2/TRBV6-3 many TGTGCCAGCAGTCTACAGGGTTATAACTATGGCTACACCTTC CASSLQGYNYGYTF
NA TRBJ2-7 TRBV5-1 many TGCGCCAGCAGCTTGATCGGAGGGCGGGATAACGAGCAGTACTTC CASSLIGGRDNEQYF
NA TRBJ2-7 TRBV7-2 many TGTGCCAGCAGCTTAGGATCGCTAGCCTACGAGCAGTACTTC CASSLGSLAYEQYF
NA TRBJ1-5 TRBV7-3 NA TGTGCCAGCAGCTTAACCCGTGATCAGCCCCAGCATTTT CASSLTRDQPQHF
TRBD1 TRBJ2-7 TRBV4-3 many TGCGCCAGCAGCCAAGACTTGGGACAGGGGGTTTTGGAGCAGTACTTC CASSQDLGQGVLEQYF
NA TRBJ1-1 TRBV6-5 many TGTGCCAGCAGTTACCGGAACACTGAAGCTTTCTTT CASSYRNTEAFF
NA TRBJ1-1 TRBV30 NA TGTGCCTGGAGTGTAAACAGGGTGGAAGCTTTCTTT CAWSVNRVEAFF
NA TRBJ1-5 TRBV6-5 NA TGTGCCAGCAGATTAACCCAGGCGGGAGGCAATCAGCCCCAGCATTTT CASRLTQAGGNQPQHF
NA TRBJ1-5 TRBV12-3/TRBV12-4 many TGTGCCAGCAGTTTGGGCAGGGTAAATCAGCCCCAGCATTTT CASSLGRVNQPQHF
NA TRBJ2-5 TRBV9 many TGTGCCAGCAGCCCAACGACAGGTTTGGGTCAAGAGACCCAGTACTTC CASSPTTGLGQETQYF
NA TRBJ1-5 TRBV12-3/TRBV12-4 NA TGTGCCAGCAGTTTATGGGGCGGTCAGCCCCAGCATTTT CASSLWGGQPQHF
NA TRBJ2-7 TRBV6-2/TRBV6-3 NA TGTGCCAGCACCGACAGTTACGAGCAGTACTTC CASTDSYEQYF
TRBD1 TRBJ2-5 TRBV9 many TGTGCCAGCAGCGCCGCCGGGACAGGGGCAGAGACCCAGTACTTC CASSAAGTGAETQYF
NA TRBJ2-5 TRBV7-2 few TGTGCCAGCAGCTTAACGGCTTCAGAGACCCAGTACTTC CASSLTASETQYF
NA TRBJ2-7 TRBV6-2/TRBV6-3 NA TGTGCCAGCAGTTACCCGACGGATTCCTACGAGCAGTACTTC CASSYPTDSYEQYF
NA TRBJ1-2 TRBV4-1 NA TGCGCCAGCAGCCAAGGAGGTACAGTCAACTATGACTACACCTTC CASSQGGTVNYDYTF
NA TRBJ1-3 TRBV12-3/TRBV12-4 many TGTGCCAGCAGTTTCGGGTCTTTAGGGAACTCTGGAAACACCATATATTTT CASSFGSLGNSGNTIYF
NA TRBJ1-5 TRBV5-1 many TGCGCCAGCAGCCCCGGGGAAAGTAATCAGCCCCAGCATTTT CASSPGESNQPQHF